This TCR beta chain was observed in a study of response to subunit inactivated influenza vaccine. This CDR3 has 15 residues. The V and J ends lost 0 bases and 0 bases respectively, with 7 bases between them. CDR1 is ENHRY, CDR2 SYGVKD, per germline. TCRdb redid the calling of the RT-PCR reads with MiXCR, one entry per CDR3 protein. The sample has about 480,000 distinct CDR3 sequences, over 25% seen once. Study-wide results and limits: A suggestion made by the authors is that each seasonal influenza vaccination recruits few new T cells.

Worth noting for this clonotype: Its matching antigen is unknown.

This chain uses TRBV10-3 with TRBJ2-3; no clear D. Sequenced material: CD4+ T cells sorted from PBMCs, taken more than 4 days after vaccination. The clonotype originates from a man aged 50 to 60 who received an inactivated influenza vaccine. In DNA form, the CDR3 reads TGTGCCATCAGTGAGTCGAATCCTAGCACAGATACGCAGTATTTT. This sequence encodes CAISESNPSTDTQYF.